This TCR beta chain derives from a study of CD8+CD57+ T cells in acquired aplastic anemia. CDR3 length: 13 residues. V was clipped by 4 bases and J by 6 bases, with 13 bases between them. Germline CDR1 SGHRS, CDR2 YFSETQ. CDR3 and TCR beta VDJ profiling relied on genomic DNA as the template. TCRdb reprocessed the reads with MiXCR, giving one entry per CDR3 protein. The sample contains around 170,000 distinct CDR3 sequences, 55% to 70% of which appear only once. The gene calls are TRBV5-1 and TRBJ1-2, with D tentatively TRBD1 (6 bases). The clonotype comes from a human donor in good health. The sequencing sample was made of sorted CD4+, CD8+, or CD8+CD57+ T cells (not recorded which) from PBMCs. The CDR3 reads CASSAYTGNGYTF. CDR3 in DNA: TGCGCCAGCAGCGCCTACACAGGGAATGGCTACACCTTC.